These T cell receptor beta chains were read from a single sample in a study of cytomegalovirus exposure and HLA in healthy donors. Clones were sequenced by immunoSEQ multiplex PCR, and TCRdb holds only the in-frame ones, with some missing. The table has 200,000 or so clones, less than 90% seen once. The specimen sequenced was PBMCs. These receptors came from a young woman in good health and CMV-seronegative. CDR3s include the opening cysteine and the closing phenylalanine or tryptophan. Fields, in order: V gene, J gene, clone size, D gene, CDR3 DNA, CDR3 protein. D genes are given only for firm matches. Size values are once, few and many counts, or a class for expanded clones, and some rows have none.

V: TRBV10-3; J: TRBJ2-3; size: .; D: TRBD2; DNA: TGTGCCATCAGTGAGCCGACTAGCGAATCAGGCACAGATACGCAGTATTTT; CDR3: CAISEPTSESGTDTQYF
V: TRBV30; J: TRBJ2-7; size: few; D: TRBD1; DNA: TGTGCCTGGAGTGAAACAGGGGCCCACGAGCAGTACTTC; CDR3: CAWSETGAHEQYF
V: TRBV6-5; J: TRBJ2-5; size: .; D: .; DNA: TGTGCCAGTACCCGGGCGGGACAGCCAGAGACCCAGTACTTC; CDR3: CASTRAGQPETQYF
V: TRBV2; J: TRBJ2-5; size: .; D: .; DNA: TGTGCCAGCAGTGAGGACGTGGGAGAGACCCAGTACTTC; CDR3: CASSEDVGETQYF
V: TRBV21-1; J: TRBJ2-1; size: .; D: .; DNA: TGTGCCAGCAGCAAAGCGGGACCCGGCGGGGCCTACAATGAGCAGTTCTTC; CDR3: CASSKAGPGGAYNEQFF
V: TRBV14; J: TRBJ1-1; size: .; D: .; DNA: TGTGCCAGCAGCCAAGATCCGGGCACTGAAGCTTTCTTT; CDR3: CASSQDPGTEAFF
V: TRBV11-3; J: TRBJ1-1; size: .; D: .; DNA: TGTGCCAGCAGCTTAGGAGGGCGCACTGAAGCTTTCTTT; CDR3: CASSLGGRTEAFF
V: TRBV6-5; J: TRBJ1-1; size: .; D: .; DNA: TGTGCCAGCAGTCAGACGGGAGGAGAAGCTTTCTTT; CDR3: CASSQTGGEAFF
V: TRBV5-6; J: TRBJ2-7; size: .; D: TRBD1; DNA: TGTGCCAGCAGCCGTTTAGGGGGACAGGGAGGCGGCGAGCAGTACTTC; CDR3: CASSRLGGQGGGEQYF
V: TRBV7-2; J: TRBJ2-2; size: once; D: .; DNA: TGTGCCAGCAGCCCAAGATTGGGTAACACCGGGGAGCTGTTTTTT; CDR3: CASSPRLGNTGELFF
V: TRBV27; J: TRBJ2-7; size: .; D: .; DNA: TGTGCCAGCAGTTTTATGGGGGCCTCCTACGAGCAGTACTTC; CDR3: CASSFMGASYEQYF
V: TRBV2; J: TRBJ2-5; size: .; D: .; DNA: TGTGCCAGCAGTGAAGCGCTGACGGAGCACTGGGAGACCCAGTACTTC; CDR3: CASSEALTEHWETQYF
V: TRBV9; J: TRBJ1-5; size: .; D: .; DNA: TGTGCCAGCAGCGTATCAGGGAGGAACGGCCAGCCCCAGCATTTT; CDR3: CASSVSGRNGQPQHF
V: TRBV15; J: TRBJ1-2; size: .; D: .; DNA: TGTGCCACCAGCAGAGATTCCACCACAGGGAATAATGGCTACACCTTC; CDR3: CATSRDSTTGNNGYTF
V: TRBV7-9; J: TRBJ2-7; size: .; D: TRBD2; DNA: TGTGCCAGCAGCCCGGGGGGGCAGATAGCCTACGAGCAGTACTTC; CDR3: CASSPGGQIAYEQYF
V: TRBV6-5; J: TRBJ1-1; size: .; D: TRBD1; DNA: TGTGCCAGCTCCGGGACAGGGGCCTACACTGAAGCTTTCTTT; CDR3: CASSGTGAYTEAFF
V: TRBV27; J: TRBJ2-1; size: once; D: .; DNA: TGTGCCAGCAGGTTAGGGATCGGGGGTTACAATGAGCAGTTCTTC; CDR3: CASRLGIGGYNEQFF
V: TRBV6-5; J: TRBJ1-5; size: .; D: .; DNA: TGTGCCAGCGGTTACCGGGACAATGGGAATCAGCCCCAGCATTTT; CDR3: CASGYRDNGNQPQHF
V: TRBV10-3; J: TRBJ2-7; size: .; D: .; DNA: TGTGCCATCAGTGTTCGGACAGACCTTACCTACGAGCAGTACTTC; CDR3: CAISVRTDLTYEQYF
V: TRBV6-5; J: TRBJ1-5; size: .; D: TRBD1; DNA: TGTGCCAGCAGGCGACAGGGTTGGGGCAATCAGCCCCAGCATTTT; CDR3: CASRRQGWGNQPQHF
V: TRBV6-1; J: TRBJ1-2; size: .; D: .; DNA: TGTGCCAGCCGTCCGGGGGCCGTCCCCTATGGCTACACCTTC; CDR3: CASRPGAVPYGYTF
V: TRBV27; J: TRBJ1-5; size: .; D: .; DNA: TGTGCCAGCAGCCAGGGCAATCAGCCCCAGCATTTT; CDR3: CASSQGNQPQHF
V: TRBV9; J: TRBJ2-1; size: .; D: .; DNA: TGTGCCAGCAGCGCGACAGTCTCCTACAATGAGCAGTTCTTC; CDR3: CASSATVSYNEQFF
V: TRBV5-6; J: TRBJ2-7; size: .; D: TRBD1; DNA: TGTGCCAGCAGCACCAAGAGGGACAGCCCGCCGTACTTC; CDR3: CASSTKRDSPPYF
V: TRBV9; J: TRBJ2-3; size: .; D: .; DNA: TGTGCCAGCAGCCCCAGAAGTGGCGGGACTACAGATACGCAGTATTTT; CDR3: CASSPRSGGTTDTQYF
V: TRBV7-2; J: TRBJ2-7; size: .; D: .; DNA: TGTGCCAGCAGAACAGGCCCGTCTAACTACGAGCAGTACTTC; CDR3: CASRTGPSNYEQYF
V: TRBV5-6; J: TRBJ2-2; size: .; D: .; DNA: TGTGCCAGCAGCTTGCAGTACACCGGGGAGCTGTTTTTT; CDR3: CASSLQYTGELFF
V: TRBV15; J: TRBJ2-7; size: .; D: .; DNA: TGTGCCACCAGCAGAGAACAGGGTACCTCCTACGAGCAGTACTTC; CDR3: CATSREQGTSYEQYF
V: TRBV9; J: TRBJ1-2; size: .; D: TRBD1; DNA: TGTGCCAGCAGCGTAAATGACAGGGCTGGCTATGGCTACACCTTC; CDR3: CASSVNDRAGYGYTF
V: TRBV6-5; J: TRBJ2-7; size: .; D: TRBD2; DNA: TGTGCCAGCAGCACGACCGGGACTAGTGTCCACGAGCAGTACTTC; CDR3: CASSTTGTSVHEQYF
V: TRBV5-6; J: TRBJ2-7; size: few; D: .; DNA: TGTGCCAGCAGCTTCGGAGGGACCTCCTACGAGCAGTACTTC; CDR3: CASSFGGTSYEQYF
V: TRBV5-1; J: TRBJ1-5; size: .; D: .; DNA: TGCGCCAGCAGCTTGGAAATAGGAAGATCCCAGCATTTT; CDR3: CASSLEIGRSQHF
V: TRBV15; J: TRBJ2-5; size: .; D: .; DNA: TGTGCCACCAGCGACGGAGGAGGAGAGACCCAGTACTTC; CDR3: CATSDGGGETQYF
V: TRBV2; J: TRBJ2-7; size: .; D: TRBD1; DNA: TGTGCCAGCAGTGAAGATGGGACAGGGGTCTACGAGCAGTACTTC; CDR3: CASSEDGTGVYEQYF
V: TRBV30; J: TRBJ1-1; size: .; D: .; DNA: TGTGCCTGGAGTGTAGAATCGAACACTGAAGCTTTCTTT; CDR3: CAWSVESNTEAFF
V: TRBV2; J: TRBJ2-1; size: .; D: .; DNA: TGTGCCAGCGGCCGGGACTCGAACTCCAATGAGCAGTTCTTC; CDR3: CASGRDSNSNEQFF
V: TRBV28; J: TRBJ1-4; size: .; D: .; DNA: TGTGCCAGCAGTTTAGATCAGCGGGGACTGTTTTTT; CDR3: CASSLDQRGLFF
V: TRBV12-2; J: TRBJ1-5; size: .; D: .; DNA: TGTGCAAGCCGCGGGGCCAGACTCTTTAATCAGCCCCAGCATTTT; CDR3: CASRGARLFNQPQHF
V: TRBV11-2; J: TRBJ2-7; size: .; D: TRBD1; DNA: TGTGCCAGCAGAAAGATAGGGACAGCTATAACCGAGCAGTACTTC; CDR3: CASRKIGTAITEQYF
V: TRBV29-1; J: TRBJ1-2; size: .; D: .; DNA: TGCAGCGTTGACTCCTCGGGCGGACTCTCATCCTATGGCTACACCTTC; CDR3: CSVDSSGGLSSYGYTF
V: TRBV15; J: TRBJ2-1; size: once; D: TRBD2; DNA: TGTGCCACCAGCACCCGGACTAGCGGTAACAATGAGCAGTTCTTC; CDR3: CATSTRTSGNNEQFF
V: TRBV30; J: TRBJ1-2; size: .; D: TRBD1; DNA: TGTGCCTGGAGTCGGGACAGTTATGGCTACACCTTC; CDR3: CAWSRDSYGYTF